The present T cell receptor beta chain was sequenced within a study of OX40 agonist ivuxolimab in advanced cancers. Study in general: Prior checkpoint blockade (anti-PD-1, anti-PD-L1 or anti-CTLA-4) was permitted; 35% to 50% had it.

The germline CDR1 and CDR2 sequences are SGHAT and FQNNGV. The J segment lost 5 bases and the V segment lost 3 bases, leaving 5 bases of the junction unmatched. CDR3 length: 14 amino acids. Study-wide points: The study found among the lowest clonal expansion in partial responders at 0.1-3.0 mg/kg.

Assay: immunoSEQ multiplex PCR; the TCRdb copy retains only in-frame clones and omits some. Of roughly 77,000 clones in the sample, 85% to 95% are singletons; the top ten hold approximately 10%. Comments on this clone: What it binds is not known.

The chain uses TRBV11-2 and TRBJ2-7; 9 bases match TRBD1. The sequence derives from an adult with an advanced solid tumor such as melanoma, head and neck, liver or kidney cancer. The sequencing used CD4+ or CD8+ T cells sorted from blood, collected in a trial of the OX40 agonist ivuxolimab. The CDR3 sequence: CASSFGTGINEQYF. The CDR3 region has the DNA TGTGCCAGCAGCTTCGGGACAGGGATCAACGAGCAGTACTTC. Full variable domain (rest looked up from reference TRBV11-2 and TRBJ2-7): EAGVAQSPRYKIIEKRQSVAFWCNPISGHATLYWYQQILGQGPKLLIQFQNNGVVDDSQLPKDRFSAERLKGVDSTLKIQPAKLEDSAVYLCASSFGTGINEQYFGPGTRLTVT.